Sequencing of this TCR beta chain was carried out in a study of cytomegalovirus exposure and HLA in healthy donors. 13 Jbeta primers and 60 Vbeta primers were used for the PCR. Sequencing was performed with immunoSEQ multiplex PCR; in TCRdb, only in-frame clones are kept and a portion is missing. Of fewer than 180,000 clones listed, more than 65% were seen once; the top ten hold around 6.5%. Each of the donors was a healthy bone marrow donor. This CDR3 has 15 amino acids. In germline, CDR1 is SGHRS, CDR2 YFSETQ. Trimming left V 0 bases short and J 1 base short, with 8 bases between. Details on this clone: As yet, its antigen is unknown.

Overall study results and limits: Using a false discovery rate of 0.05, a later analysis showed that some 16,000 TCR beta sequences were associated with HLA alleles. Later on, a genetic analysis was performed. It linked a missense variant in DCLRE1C with V- and J-gene trimming of TCR beta.

The chain is built from TRBV5-1 and TRBJ2-1; D gene ambiguous. The sample consisted of PBMCs. The clonotype was recovered from a middle-aged man in good health and CMV-seropositive. DNA for the CDR3: TGCGCCAGCAGCTTGGGCGCGACTTCCTACAATGAGCAGTTCTTC. Amino acids: CASSLGATSYNEQFF.